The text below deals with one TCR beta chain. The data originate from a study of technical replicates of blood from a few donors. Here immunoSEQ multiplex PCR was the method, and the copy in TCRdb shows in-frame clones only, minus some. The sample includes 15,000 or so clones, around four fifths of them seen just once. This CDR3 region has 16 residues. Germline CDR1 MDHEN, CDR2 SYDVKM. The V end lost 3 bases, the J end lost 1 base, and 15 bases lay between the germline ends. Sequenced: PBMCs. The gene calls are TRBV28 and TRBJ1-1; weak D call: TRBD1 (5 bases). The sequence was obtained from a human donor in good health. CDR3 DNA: TGTGCCAGCAGTTTTGGGGACGGGGGAGCGAACACTGAAGCTTTCTTT. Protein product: CASSFGDGGANTEAFF. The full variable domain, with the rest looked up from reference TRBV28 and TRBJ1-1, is DVKVTQSSRYLVKRTGEKVFLECVQDMDHENMFWYRQDPGLGLRLIYFSYDVKMKEKGDIPEGYSVSREKKERFSLILESASTNQTSMYLCASSFGDGGANTEAFFGQGTRLTVV.